The entry below gives a single TCR beta chain sequence along with its context. What it binds is not known. The CDR3 has 14 residues. Germline assignment: CDR1 SGHTS and CDR2 YDEGEE. V was trimmed by 2 bases and J by 2 bases, leaving 11 bases between them. This record belongs to a study of molecular identifiers for immune sequencing clone quantification. Points from the study as a whole: Sizes of clones that are highly expanded could be underestimated (if identical TCR molecules share a barcode).

Each CDR3 protein is one row after TCRdb ran MiXCR on the PCR reads. Of about 40,000 distinct CDR3 sequences in the sample, around 18% were seen once. The sample taken for sequencing was naive CD8+ T cells from blood, with Jurkat cell RNA spiked in. Subset of the sample: FACS-sorted CD8+CD4-CCR7+CD45RA+ naive T cells. The rearrangement links TRBV5-8 to TRBJ2-7, with D possibly TRBD2 on 5 matching bases. The clonotype originates from a human donor in good health. Some libraries in this study had Jurkat cell RNA spiked in. The DNA for the CDR3 is TGTGCCAGCAGCTTCTGGGAGAGTCCCTACGAGCAGTACTTC. Its protein product is CASSFWESPYEQYF.